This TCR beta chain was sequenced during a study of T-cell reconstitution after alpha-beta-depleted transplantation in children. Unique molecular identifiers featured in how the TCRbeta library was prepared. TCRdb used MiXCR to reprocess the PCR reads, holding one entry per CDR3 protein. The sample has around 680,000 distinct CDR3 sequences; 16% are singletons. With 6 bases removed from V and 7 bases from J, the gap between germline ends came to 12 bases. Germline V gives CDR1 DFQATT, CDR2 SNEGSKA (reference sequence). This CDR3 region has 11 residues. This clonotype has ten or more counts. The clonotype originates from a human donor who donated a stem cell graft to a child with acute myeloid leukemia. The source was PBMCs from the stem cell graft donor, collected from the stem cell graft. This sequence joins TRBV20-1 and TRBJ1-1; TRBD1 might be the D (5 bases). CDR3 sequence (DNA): TGCAGTGCCGTCAGGGCCGGTGAAGCTTTCTTT. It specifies CSAVRAGEAFF.